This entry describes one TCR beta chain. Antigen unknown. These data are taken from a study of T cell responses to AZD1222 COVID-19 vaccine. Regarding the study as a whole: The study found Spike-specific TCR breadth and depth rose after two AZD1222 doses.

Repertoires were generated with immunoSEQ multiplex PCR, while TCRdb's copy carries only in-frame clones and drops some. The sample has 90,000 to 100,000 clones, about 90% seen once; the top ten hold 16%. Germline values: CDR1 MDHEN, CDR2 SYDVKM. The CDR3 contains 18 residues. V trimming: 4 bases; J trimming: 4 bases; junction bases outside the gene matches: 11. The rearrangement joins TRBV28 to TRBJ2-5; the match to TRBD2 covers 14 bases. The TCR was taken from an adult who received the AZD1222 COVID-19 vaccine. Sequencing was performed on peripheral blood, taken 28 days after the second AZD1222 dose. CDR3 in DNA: TGTGCCAGCAGTTCCTTAGGACTAGCGGGAGGCCCCTCAGAGACCCAGTACTTC. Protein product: CASSSLGLAGGPSETQYF.